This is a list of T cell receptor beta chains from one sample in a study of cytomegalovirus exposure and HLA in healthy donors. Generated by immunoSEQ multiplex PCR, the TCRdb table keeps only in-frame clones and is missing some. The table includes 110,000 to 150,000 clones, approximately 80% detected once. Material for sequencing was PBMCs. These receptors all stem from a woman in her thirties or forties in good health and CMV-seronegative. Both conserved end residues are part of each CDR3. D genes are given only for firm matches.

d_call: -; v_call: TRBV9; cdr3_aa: CASSVGAGEDQPQHF
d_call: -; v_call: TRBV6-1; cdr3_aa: CASRGWYTEAFF
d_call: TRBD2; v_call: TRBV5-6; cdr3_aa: CASSWGLAGGSYEQYF
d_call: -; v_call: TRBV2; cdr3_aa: CASMGQSNQPQHF
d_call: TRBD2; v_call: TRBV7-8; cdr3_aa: CASSFGGTSGSTGELFF
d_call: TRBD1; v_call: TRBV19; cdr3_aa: CASSMGDRGNQPQHF
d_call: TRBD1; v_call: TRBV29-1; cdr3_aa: CSVELGQGSLTNEKLFF
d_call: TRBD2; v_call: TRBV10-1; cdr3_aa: CASSNGLAETYEQYF
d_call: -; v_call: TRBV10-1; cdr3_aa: CASSDSRRVNTEAFF
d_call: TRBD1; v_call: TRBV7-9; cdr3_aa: CASSSLFSRTGRQETQYF
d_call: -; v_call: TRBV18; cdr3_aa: CASSPPLDSRDEQYF
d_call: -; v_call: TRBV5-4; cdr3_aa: CASSPDRLSEKLFF
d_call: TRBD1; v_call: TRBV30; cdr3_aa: CAWDRDSTEAFF
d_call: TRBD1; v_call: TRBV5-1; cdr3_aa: CASTPGQGSREQYF
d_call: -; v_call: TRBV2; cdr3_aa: CASSSAGRSTEAFF
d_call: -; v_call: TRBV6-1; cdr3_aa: CASSETAFSNQPQHF
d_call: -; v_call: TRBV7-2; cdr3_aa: CASSPLTGGLDTQYF
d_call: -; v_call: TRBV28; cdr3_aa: CASSAQGYTEAFF
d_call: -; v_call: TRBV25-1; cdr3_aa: CASSEAPGRLDNEQFF
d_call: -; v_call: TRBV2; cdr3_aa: CASSEAAGRILSPLHF
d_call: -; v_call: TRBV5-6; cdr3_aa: CASSLGLYGYTF
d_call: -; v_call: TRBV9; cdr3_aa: CASSVFGNTEAFF
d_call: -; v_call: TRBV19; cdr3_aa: CASSIDSDSYYEQYF
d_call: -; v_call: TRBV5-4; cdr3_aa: CASSFGGSPNTGELFF
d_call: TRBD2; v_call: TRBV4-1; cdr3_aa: CASSQDPTSGGAYEQFF
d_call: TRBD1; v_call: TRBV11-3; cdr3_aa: CASSLGQGRREQYF
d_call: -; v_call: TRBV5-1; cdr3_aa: CASSLLKTGGLDGYTF
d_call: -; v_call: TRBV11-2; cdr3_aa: CASSLVDVTEAFF
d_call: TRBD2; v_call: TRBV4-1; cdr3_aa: CASSQDSGRAQETQYF
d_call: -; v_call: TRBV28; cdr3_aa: CASSSGQGNGYTF
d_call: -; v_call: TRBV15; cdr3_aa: CATSRDINTEAFF
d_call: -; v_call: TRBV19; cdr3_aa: CASSIQRSYSYEQYF
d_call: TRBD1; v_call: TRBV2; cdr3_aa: CASSETSPGQGNDEQYF
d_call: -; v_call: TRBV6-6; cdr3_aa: CASSLMGGPTYEQYF
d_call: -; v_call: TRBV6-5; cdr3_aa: CASSYGGRGGEKLFF
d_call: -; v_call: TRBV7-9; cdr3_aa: CASSSGGTGNSPLHF
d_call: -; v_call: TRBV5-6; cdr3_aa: CASSLGRGAGNTIYF
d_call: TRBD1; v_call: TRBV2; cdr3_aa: CASSEARTGRAEGYTF
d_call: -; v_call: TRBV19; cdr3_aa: CASSIATGQSFSYEQYF
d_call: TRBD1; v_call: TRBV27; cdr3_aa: CASSFGTGGNQPQHF
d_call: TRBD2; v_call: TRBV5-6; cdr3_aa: CATLRVAGGINEQFF
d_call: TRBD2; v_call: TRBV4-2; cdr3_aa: CASSQGSLGTSGRGGTGELFF
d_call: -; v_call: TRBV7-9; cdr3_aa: CASSLFIGQGIYGYTF
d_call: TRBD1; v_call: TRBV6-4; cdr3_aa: CASSTGARAGYTF
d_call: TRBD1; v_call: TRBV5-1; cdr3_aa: CASSWDGTARDGYTF
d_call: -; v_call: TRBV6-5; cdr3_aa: CASSSIVGEQFF
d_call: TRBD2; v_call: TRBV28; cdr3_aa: CASSLSGTSGISRYEQYF
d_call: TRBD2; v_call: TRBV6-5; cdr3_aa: CASSYMGGTYEQYF
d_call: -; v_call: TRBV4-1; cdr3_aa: CASSQGPFSYEQYF
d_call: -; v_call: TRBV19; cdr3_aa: CASRQGSTYEQYF